The following is a T cell receptor beta chain sequence with its context. As yet, its antigen is unknown. The sample is drawn from a study of cytomegalovirus exposure and HLA in healthy donors. Study context: Of over 300 genotyped donors, about 81% clustered with self-reported Caucasian donors.

It was healthy bone marrow donors who served as donors. The primer mix had 60 Vbeta and 13 Jbeta primers. The assay was immunoSEQ multiplex PCR, and TCRdb's table has in-frame clones only and misses some. Among some 120,000 clones listed, 82% were seen once. Study results and caveats: Near-uniform donor sequencing depth was presumed by presence/absence analyses. Being productive about 87% or about 30% of the time was typical of most TCR beta V segments in an earlier analysis.

The TCR comes from a woman aged 18-29 years in good health and CMV-seronegative. The sample taken for sequencing was PBMCs.

CDR3 sequence: CASSLTPSSGNTIYF. The CDR3 nucleotides are TGTGCCAGCAGTTTGACACCTTCCTCTGGAAACACCATATATTTT. This chain connects TRBV6-5 to TRBJ1-3; D unresolved. Germline CDR1 reads MNHEY; CDR2 reads SVGAGI. The CDR3 contains 15 residues. V lost 4 bases and J lost 0, with 10 bases in between.